The 10 T cell receptor beta chains given below trace back to one sample, sequenced in a study of shared clonotypes between healthy human individuals (dated by TCRdb to about 2020). The method behind the library was the immunoSEQ multiplex PCR assay. TCRdb provides this immuneACCESS table in a form limited to in-frame rearrangements. Some clones are lacking; in checked studies, under half of them reflect an unresolved V gene, and why the rest are absent is not known. For this sample there are roughly 1,100,000 clones; about 77% appear just once. Of the sample, approximately 1.5% falls within the top ten clones. The sample was memory CD4+ T cells sorted from blood. The cell subset or site label corresponds to: CD45RA-negative fraction. These receptors were obtained from a young man in good health.

J is TRBJ2-3 and V is TRBV6-1; a possible D gene is TRBD1 (6 bases). The V end was cut by 7 bases, the J end by 6 bases, with 17 bases between. Per germline, CDR1 MNHNS and CDR2 SASEGT. The CDR3 consists of 14 residues. CDR3 nucleotides: TGTGCCAGCATGCGGTCACAGGGAATGGATACGCAGTATTTT. Its translation is CASMRSQGMDTQYF.

This chain joins TRBV6-5 and TRBJ2-5; possibly TRBD1 for D (5 bases). V lost 7 bases and J 4 bases, leaving 16 bases between the germline ends. Germline V CDR1 and CDR2: MNHEY, SVGAGI. This CDR3 spans 14 amino acids. The DNA of the CDR3 is TGTGCCAGCACCCCTTTTTGGGGCAGAGAGACCCAGTACTTC. Translation: CASTPFWGRETQYF.

This clone has just a few counts. The V call is TRBV7-2, the J call TRBJ2-5; D perhaps matches TRBD2 (6 bases). Trimming removed 5 bases at V and 7 bases at J, with 20 bases between. This CDR3 is 15 amino acids long. CDR1 is SGHTA and CDR2 is FQGNSA in the germline V gene. The CDR3 DNA sequence: TGTGCCAGCAGCCTCGGAGGGGCTCAATGGGGGACCCAGTACTTC. Amino acid sequence: CASSLGGAQWGTQYF. Complete variable domain (other parts from reference TRBV7-2 and TRBJ2-5): GAGVSQSPSNKVTEKGKDVELRCDPISGHTALYWYRQSLGQGLEFLIYFQGNSAPDKSGLPSDRFSAERTGGSVSTLTIQRTQQEDSAVYLCASSLGGAQWGTQYFGPGTRLLVL.

The chain joins TRBV4-1 to TRBJ2-1; 13 bases line up with TRBD2. Trimming took 0 bases from V and 6 from J; bases not matched to a gene: 8. There are 18 residues in the CDR3. Per the germline V gene, CDR1 is MGHRA and CDR2 is YSYEKL. The CDR3 nucleotides are TGCGCCAGCAGCCAAGATACGGCACTAGCGGGAGGGCCCAATGAGCAGTTCTTC. It yields the protein CASSQDTALAGGPNEQFF.

This clone was seen a handful of times. The chain is built from TRBV6-1 and TRBJ2-7; unclear D gene. The CDR3 spans 12 residues. V was pared by 6 bases and J by 2 bases, with 8 bases between. CDR1 and CDR2 (germline): MNHNS, SASEGT. The CDR3 spells CASREMAYEQYF. The CDR3 DNA sequence: TGTGCCAGCAGGGAGATGGCCTACGAGCAGTACTTC.

The chain recombines TRBV14 with TRBJ1-6; 7 bases fit TRBD1. The ends lost 0 bases at V and 5 bases at J; junction bases unmatched: 16. CDR1 SGHDN and CDR2 FVKESK come from the germline V gene. The CDR3 has 20 residues. The CDR3, as DNA: TGTGCCAGCAGCCAAGAAACCCAACAGGGGTTCATGGGTGATAATTCACCCCTCCACTTT. Translation gives CASSQETQQGFMGDNSPLHF.

DNA of the CDR3: TGTGCCAGCAGCCCAGGGGTTTCCCCAAATTCACCCCTCCACTTT. Translating it yields CASSPGVSPNSPLHF. The J gene is TRBJ1-6, the V gene TRBV6-1; a possible D gene is TRBD1 (6 bases). Germline CDR1 and CDR2: MNHNS and SASEGT. This CDR3 has 15 residues. Trimming shortened V by 6 bases and J by 7 bases, and 16 bases separated the two germline ends.

The rearrangement links TRBV5-1 to TRBJ1-1; 7 bases align to TRBD1. V was clipped by 0 bases and J by 7 bases; unmatched bases: 6. CDR1 and CDR2 from the germline V gene are SGHRS and YFSETQ. The CDR3 covers 14 residues. The chain's CDR3 is CASSLEGGKSEAFF. CDR3 sequence (DNA): TGCGCCAGCAGCTTGGAAGGGGGCAAGAGTGAAGCTTTCTTT.

V is TRBV11-2 and J is TRBJ2-1; 8 bases are shared with TRBD2. This CDR3 is built from 16 residues. With 1 base clipped from V and 13 bases from J, the junction kept 15 bases outside the gene matches. The germline CDR1 and CDR2 sequences are SGHAT and FQNNGV. In nucleotides, the CDR3 is TGTGCCAGCAGCTTAGTGGGCTGGGGCTCCGGGGGGGTTCAGTTCTTC. Its translation is CASSLVGWGSGGVQFF.

The chain uses TRBV2 and TRBJ2-1; a possible D gene is TRBD2 (5 bases). Trimming shortened V by 6 bases and J by 6 bases, and 12 bases separated the two germline ends. Germline CDR1 reads SNHLY; CDR2 reads FYNNEI. The CDR3 runs to 13 residues. For the CDR3, the DNA is TGTGCCAGCAGCCGCAGCGAGGGCAATGAGCAGTTCTTC. It is translated as CASSRSEGNEQFF.